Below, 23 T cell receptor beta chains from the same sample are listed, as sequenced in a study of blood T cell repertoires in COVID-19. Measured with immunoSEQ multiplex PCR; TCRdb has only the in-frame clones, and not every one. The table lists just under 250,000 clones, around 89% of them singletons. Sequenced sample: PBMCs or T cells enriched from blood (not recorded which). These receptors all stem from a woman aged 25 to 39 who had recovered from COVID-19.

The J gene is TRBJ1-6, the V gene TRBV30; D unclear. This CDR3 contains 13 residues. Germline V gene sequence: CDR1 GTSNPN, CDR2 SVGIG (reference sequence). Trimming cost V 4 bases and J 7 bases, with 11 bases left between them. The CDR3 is CAWNGSPNSPLHF. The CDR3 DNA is TGTGCCTGGAACGGGAGCCCAAATTCACCCCTCCACTTT.

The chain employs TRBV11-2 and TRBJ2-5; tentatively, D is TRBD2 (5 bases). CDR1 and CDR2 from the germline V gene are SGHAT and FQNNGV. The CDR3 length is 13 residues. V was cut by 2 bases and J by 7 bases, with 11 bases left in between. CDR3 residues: CASSLSIGGTQYF. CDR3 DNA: TGTGCCAGCAGCTTATCTATCGGAGGGACCCAGTACTTC.

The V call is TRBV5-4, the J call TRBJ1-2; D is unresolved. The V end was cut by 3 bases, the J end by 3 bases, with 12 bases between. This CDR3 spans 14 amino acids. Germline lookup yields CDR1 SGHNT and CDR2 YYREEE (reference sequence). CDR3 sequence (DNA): TGTGCCAGCAGCTCGGATGGGCAGGACTATGGCTACACCTTC. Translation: CASSSDGQDYGYTF.

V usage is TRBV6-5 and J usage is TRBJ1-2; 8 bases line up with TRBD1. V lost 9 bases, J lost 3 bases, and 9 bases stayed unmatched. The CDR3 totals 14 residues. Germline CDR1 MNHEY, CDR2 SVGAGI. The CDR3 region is CARPPGGADYGYTF. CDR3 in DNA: TGTGCCAGACCTCCAGGGGGCGCGGACTATGGCTACACCTTC.

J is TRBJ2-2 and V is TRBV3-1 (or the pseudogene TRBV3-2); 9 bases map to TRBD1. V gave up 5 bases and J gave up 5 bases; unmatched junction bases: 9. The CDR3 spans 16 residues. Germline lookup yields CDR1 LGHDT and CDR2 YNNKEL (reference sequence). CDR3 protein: CASSNRGTGQTGELFF. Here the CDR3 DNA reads TGTGCCAGCAGCAATCGCGGGACAGGGCAAACCGGGGAGCTGTTTTTT.

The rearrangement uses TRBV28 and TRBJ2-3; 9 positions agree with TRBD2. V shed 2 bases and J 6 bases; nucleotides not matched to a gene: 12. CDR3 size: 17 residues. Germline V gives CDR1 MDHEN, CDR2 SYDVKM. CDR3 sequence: CASSLLGTSPKSDTQYF. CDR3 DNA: TGTGCCAGCAGTTTACTAGGGACTAGCCCAAAAAGCGATACGCAGTATTTT.

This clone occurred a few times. CDR3: CAWSGGGSYEQYF. Written as DNA, the CDR3 is TGTGCCTGGAGTGGCGGGGGTTCCTACGAGCAGTACTTC. V is TRBV30 and J is TRBJ2-7; TRBD2 matches at 7 bases. J gave up 1 base and V 1 base, and 1 base lay outside the gene matches. CDR3 size: 13 residues. Germline CDR1 and CDR2: GTSNPN and SVGIG (reference sequence).

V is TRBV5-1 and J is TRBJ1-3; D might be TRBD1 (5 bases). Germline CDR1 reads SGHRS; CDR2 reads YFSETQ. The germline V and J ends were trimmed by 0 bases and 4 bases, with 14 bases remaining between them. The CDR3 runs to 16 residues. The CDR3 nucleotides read TGCGCCAGCAGCTTGGCCGGGACTTTCAGGGGAAACACCATATATTTT. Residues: CASSLAGTFRGNTIYF. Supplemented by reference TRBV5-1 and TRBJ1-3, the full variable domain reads KAGVTQTPRYLIKTRGQQVTLSCSPISGHRSVSWYQQTPGQGLQFLFEYFSETQRNKGNFPGRFSGRQFSNSRSEMNVSTLELGDSALYLCASSLAGTFRGNTIYFGEGSWLTVV.

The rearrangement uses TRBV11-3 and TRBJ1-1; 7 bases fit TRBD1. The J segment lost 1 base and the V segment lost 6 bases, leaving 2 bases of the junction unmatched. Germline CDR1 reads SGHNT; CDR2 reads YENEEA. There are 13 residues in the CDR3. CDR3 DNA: TGTGCCAGCAGTTGGGACAGGAACACTGAAGCTTTCTTT. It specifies CASSWDRNTEAFF.

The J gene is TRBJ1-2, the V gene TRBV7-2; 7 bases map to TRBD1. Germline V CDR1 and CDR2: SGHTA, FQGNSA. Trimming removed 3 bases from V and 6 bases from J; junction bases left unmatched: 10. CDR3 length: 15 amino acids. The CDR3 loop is CASSFTDRVSDGYTF. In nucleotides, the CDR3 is TGTGCCAGCAGCTTCACTGACAGGGTTAGTGATGGCTACACCTTC.

The CDR3 DNA reads as TGCGCCAGCAGCTTACAGGGGGACTACAATGAGCAGTTCTTC. Translation: CASSLQGDYNEQFF. The rearrangement uses TRBV5-1 and TRBJ2-1; 8 bases match TRBD1. The CDR3 spans 14 residues. The germline V gene encodes CDR1 SGHRS and CDR2 YFSETQ. J was trimmed by 3 bases and V by 2 bases; bases with no gene match: 1.

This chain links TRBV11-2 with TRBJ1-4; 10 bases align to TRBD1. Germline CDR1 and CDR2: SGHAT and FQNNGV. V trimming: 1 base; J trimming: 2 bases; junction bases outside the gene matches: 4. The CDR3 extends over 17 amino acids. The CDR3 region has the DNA TGTGCCAGCAGCTTAGTTCGGGGACAGGGGACTAATGAAAAACTGTTTTTT. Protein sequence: CASSLVRGQGTNEKLFF.

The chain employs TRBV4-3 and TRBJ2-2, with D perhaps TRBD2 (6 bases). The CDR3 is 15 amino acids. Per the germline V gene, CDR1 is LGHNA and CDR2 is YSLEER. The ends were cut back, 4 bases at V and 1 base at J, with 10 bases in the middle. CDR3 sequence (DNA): TGCGCCAGCAGCCGGGACTTCTTGAACACCGGGGAGCTGTTTTTT. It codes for CASSRDFLNTGELFF.

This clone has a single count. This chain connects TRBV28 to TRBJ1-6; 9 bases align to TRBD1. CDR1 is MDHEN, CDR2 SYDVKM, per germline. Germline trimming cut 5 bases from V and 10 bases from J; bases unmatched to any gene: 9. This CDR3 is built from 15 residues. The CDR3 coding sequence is TGTGCCAGCAGTGTTGGACAGGGGAACGGGTCACCCCTCCACTTT. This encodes CASSVGQGNGSPLHF. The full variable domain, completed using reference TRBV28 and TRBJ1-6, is DVKVTQSSRYLVKRTGEKVFLECVQDMDHENMFWYRQDPGLGLRLIYFSYDVKMKEKGDIPEGYSVSREKKERFSLILESASTNQTSMYLCASSVGQGNGSPLHFGNGTRLTVT.

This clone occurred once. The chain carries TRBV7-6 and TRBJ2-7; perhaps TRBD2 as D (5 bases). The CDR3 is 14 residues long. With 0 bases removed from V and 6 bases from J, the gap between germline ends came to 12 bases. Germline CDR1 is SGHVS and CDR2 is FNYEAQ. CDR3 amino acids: CASSLAGNVVEQYF. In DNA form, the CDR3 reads TGTGCCAGCAGCTTAGCCGGGAACGTAGTCGAGCAGTACTTC.

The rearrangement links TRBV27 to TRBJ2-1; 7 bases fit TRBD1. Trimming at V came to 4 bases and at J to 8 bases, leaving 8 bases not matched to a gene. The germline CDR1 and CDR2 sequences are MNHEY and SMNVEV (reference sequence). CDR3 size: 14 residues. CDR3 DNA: TGTGCCAGCAGTTCCCTCAACAGGGGTTATGAGCAGTTCTTC. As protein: CASSSLNRGYEQFF.

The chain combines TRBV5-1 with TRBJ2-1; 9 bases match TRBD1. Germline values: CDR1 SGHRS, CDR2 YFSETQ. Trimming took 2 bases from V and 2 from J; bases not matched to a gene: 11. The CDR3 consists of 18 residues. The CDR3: CASSFSTPGQGPYNEQFF. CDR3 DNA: TGCGCCAGCAGCTTTAGTACTCCGGGACAGGGCCCCTACAATGAGCAGTTCTTC.

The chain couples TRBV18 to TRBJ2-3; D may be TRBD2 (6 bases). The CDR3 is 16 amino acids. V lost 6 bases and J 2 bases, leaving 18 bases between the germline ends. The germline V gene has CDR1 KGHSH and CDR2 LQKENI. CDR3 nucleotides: TGTGCCAGCTCGCGGGGACCACCGGGACCCACAGATACGCAGTATTTT. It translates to CASSRGPPGPTDTQYF.

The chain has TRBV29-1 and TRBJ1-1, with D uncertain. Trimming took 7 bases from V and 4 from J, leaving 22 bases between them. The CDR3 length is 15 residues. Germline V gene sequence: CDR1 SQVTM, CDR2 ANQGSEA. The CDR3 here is CSDQRGWAMGTEAFF. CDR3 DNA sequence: TGCAGCGATCAACGCGGGTGGGCGATGGGCACTGAAGCTTTCTTT.

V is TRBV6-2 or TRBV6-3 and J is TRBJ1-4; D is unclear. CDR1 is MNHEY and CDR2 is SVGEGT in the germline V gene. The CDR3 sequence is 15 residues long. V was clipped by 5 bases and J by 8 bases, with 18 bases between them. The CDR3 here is CASSIRRGRGEKLFF. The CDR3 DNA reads TGTGCCAGCAGTATCCGACGCGGACGGGGAGAAAAACTGTTTTTT.

The CDR3 sequence is CASRKRTGHSSGANVLTF. The CDR3 bases are TGCGCCAGCCGGAAAAGGACAGGGCACTCCTCAGGGGCCAACGTCCTGACTTTC. The rearrangement links TRBV5-1 to TRBJ2-6; 8 bases align to TRBD1. The length of the CDR3 is 18 residues. V shed 7 bases, J shed 4 bases, and the junction held 16 bases outside the gene matches. CDR1 is SGHRS and CDR2 is YFSETQ in the germline V gene.

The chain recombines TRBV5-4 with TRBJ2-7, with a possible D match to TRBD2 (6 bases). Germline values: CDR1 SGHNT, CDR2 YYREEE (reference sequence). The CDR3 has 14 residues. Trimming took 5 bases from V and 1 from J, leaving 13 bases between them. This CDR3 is CASRRDLGSYEQYF. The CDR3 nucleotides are TGTGCCAGCAGACGGGACTTGGGGTCCTACGAGCAGTACTTC.

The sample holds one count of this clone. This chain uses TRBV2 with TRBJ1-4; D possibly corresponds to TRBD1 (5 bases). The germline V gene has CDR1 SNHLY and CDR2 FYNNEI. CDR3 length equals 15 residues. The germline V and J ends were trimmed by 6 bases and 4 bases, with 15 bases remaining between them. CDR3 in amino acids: CASRPRRGDNEKLFF. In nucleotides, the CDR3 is TGTGCCAGCAGACCGAGGCGGGGGGATAATGAAAAACTGTTTTTT.